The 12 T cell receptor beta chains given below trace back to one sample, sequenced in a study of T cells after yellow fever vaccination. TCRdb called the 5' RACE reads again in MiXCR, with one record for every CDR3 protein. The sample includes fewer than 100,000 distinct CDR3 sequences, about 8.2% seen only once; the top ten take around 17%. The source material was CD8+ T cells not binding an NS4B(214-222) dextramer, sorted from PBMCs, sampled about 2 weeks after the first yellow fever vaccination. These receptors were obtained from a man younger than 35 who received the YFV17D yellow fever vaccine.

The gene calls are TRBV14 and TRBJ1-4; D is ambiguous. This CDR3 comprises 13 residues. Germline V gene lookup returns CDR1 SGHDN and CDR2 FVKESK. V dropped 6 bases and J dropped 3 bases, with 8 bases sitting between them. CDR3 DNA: TGTGCCAGCAGTGTCAGTGCTAATGAAAAACTGTTTTTT. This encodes CASSVSANEKLFF.

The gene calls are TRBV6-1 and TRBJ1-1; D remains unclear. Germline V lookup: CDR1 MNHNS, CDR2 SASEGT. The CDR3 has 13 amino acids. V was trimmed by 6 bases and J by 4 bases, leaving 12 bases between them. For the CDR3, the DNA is TGTGCCAGCAGCGCCGCTGGCGTCACTGAAGCTTTCTTT. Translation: CASSAAGVTEAFF.

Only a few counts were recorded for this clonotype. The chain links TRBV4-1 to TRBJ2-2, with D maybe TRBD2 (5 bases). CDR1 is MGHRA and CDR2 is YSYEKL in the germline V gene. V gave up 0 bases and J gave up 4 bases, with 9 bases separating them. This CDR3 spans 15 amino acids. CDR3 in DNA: TGCGCCAGCAGCCAAGACCGGGGTTCCACCGGGGAGCTGTTTTTT. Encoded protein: CASSQDRGSTGELFF.

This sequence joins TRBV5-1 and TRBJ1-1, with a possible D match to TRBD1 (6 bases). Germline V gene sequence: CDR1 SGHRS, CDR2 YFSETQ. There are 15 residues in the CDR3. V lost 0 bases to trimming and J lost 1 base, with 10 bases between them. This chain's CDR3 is CASSLAGAANTEAFF. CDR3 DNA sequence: TGCGCCAGCAGCTTGGCAGGGGCGGCGAACACTGAAGCTTTCTTT.

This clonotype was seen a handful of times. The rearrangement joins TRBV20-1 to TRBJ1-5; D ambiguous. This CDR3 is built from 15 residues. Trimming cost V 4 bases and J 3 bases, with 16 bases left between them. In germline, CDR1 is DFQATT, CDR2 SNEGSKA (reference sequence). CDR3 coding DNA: TGCAGTGCTACCCTCCTCGGGGAGACCAATCAGCCCCAGCATTTT. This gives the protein CSATLLGETNQPQHF.

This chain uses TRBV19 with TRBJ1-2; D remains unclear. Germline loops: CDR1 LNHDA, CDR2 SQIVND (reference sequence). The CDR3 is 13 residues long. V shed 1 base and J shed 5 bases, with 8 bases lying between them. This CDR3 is CASSIVSAYGYTF. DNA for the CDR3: TGTGCCAGTAGTATAGTATCGGCGTATGGCTACACCTTC.

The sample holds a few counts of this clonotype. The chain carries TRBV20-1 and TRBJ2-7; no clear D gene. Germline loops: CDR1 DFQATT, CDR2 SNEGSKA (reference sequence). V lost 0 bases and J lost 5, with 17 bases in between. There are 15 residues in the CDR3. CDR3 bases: TGCAGTGCTAGAGAGGAGCTAACGCTTTGGGACGAGCAGTACTTC. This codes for CSAREELTLWDEQYF.

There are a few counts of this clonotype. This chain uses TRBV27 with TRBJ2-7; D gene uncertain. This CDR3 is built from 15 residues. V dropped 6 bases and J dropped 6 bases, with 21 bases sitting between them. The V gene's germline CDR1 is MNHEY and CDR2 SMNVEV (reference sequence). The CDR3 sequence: CASSHRVSKPGEQYF. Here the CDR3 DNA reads TGTGCCAGCAGCCACCGGGTCTCAAAGCCGGGCGAGCAGTACTTC.

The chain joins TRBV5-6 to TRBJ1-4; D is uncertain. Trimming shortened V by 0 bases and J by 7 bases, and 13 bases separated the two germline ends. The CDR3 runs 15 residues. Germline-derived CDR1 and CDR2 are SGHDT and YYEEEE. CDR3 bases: TGTGCCAGCAGCTTGGGTTGGGGTGATTTTGAAAAACTGTTTTTT. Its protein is CASSLGWGDFEKLFF.

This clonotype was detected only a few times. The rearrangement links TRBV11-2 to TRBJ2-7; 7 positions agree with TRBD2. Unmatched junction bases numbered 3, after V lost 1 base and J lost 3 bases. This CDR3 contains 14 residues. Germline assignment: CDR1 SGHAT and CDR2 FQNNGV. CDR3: CASSLGRGDYEQYV. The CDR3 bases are TGTGCCAGCAGCTTAGGACGGGGGGACTACGAGCAGTACGTC.

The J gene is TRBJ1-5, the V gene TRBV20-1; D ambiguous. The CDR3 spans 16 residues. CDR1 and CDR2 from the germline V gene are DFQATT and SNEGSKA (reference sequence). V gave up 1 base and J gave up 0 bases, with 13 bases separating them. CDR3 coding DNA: TGCAGTGCTAGAGCCCCTGGCCGATATAGCAATCAGCCCCAGCATTTT. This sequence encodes CSARAPGRYSNQPQHF.

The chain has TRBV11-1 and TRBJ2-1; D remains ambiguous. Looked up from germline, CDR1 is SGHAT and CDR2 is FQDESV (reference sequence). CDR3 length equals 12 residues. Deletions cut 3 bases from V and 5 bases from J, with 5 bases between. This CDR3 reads CASSLVNNEQFF. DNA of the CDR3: TGTGCCAGCAGCTTGGTTAACAATGAGCAGTTCTTC.